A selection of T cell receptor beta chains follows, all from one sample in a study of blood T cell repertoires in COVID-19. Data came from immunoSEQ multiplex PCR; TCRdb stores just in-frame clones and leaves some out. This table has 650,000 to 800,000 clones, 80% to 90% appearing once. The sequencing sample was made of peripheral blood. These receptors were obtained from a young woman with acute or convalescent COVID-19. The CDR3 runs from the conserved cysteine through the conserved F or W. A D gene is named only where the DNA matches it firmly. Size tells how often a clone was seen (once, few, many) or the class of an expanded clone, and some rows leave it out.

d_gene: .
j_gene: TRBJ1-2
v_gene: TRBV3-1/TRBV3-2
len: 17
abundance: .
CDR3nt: TGTGCCAGCAGCCAATACGGAACAGGACTAGCTAACTATGGCTACACCTTC
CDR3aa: CASSQYGTGLANYGYTF

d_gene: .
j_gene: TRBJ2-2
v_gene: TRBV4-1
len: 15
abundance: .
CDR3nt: TGCGCCAGCAGCCCTCCTAGCTCGAACACCGGGGAGCTGTTTTTT
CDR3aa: CASSPPSSNTGELFF

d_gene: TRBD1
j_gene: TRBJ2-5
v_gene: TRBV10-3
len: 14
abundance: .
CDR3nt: TGTGCCATCAGGACGGGACAGTTCTCAGAGACCCAGTACTTC
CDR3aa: CAIRTGQFSETQYF

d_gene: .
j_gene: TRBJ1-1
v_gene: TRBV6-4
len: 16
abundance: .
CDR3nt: TGTGCCAGCAGTGGACTTCTCACAGGGATGAACACTGAAGCTTTCTTT
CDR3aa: CASSGLLTGMNTEAFF

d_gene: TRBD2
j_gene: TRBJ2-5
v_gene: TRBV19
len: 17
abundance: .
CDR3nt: TGTGCCAGTAGTAGAGGGGCATGGTCGGGGGGGCAAGAGACCCAGTACTTC
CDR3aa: CASSRGAWSGGQETQYF

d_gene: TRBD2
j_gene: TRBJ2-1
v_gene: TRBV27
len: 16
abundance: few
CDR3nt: TGTGCCAGCAGTCCCTTAGCGGGGGGAATCTACAATGAGCAGTTCTTC
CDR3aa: CASSPLAGGIYNEQFF

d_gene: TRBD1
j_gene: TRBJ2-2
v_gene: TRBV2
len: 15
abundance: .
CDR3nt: TGTGCCAGCAGGTTACAGGGGATCAACACCGGGGAGCTGTTTTTT
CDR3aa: CASRLQGINTGELFF

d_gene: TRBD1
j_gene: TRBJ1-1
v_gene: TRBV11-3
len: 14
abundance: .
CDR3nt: TGTGCCAGCAGTACCGGGACAGGCCCCACTGAAGCTTTCTTT
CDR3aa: CASSTGTGPTEAFF

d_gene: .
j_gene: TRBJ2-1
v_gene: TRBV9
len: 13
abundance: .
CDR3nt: TGTGCCAGCAGCAACTCCGACTACGATGAGCAGTTCTTC
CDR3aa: CASSNSDYDEQFF

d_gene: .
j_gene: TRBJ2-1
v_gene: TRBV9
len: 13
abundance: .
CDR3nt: TGTGCCAGCAGCGTACTTCAGGGGCGTGAGCAGTTCTTC
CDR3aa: CASSVLQGREQFF

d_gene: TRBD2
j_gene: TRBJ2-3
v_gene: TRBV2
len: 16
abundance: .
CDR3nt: TGTGCCAGCAGTGGACTAGCGGGGGGAAACACAGATACGCAGTATTTT
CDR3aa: CASSGLAGGNTDTQYF

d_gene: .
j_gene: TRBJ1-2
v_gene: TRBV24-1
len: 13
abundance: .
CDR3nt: TGTGCCACCAGTGATGACAGCCACTATGGCTACACCTTC
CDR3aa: CATSDDSHYGYTF

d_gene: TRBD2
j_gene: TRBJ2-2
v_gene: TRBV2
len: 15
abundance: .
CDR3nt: TGTGCCAGCAGGGGGACTAGCGGGGTCGCCGGGGAGCTGTTTTTT
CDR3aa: CASRGTSGVAGELFF

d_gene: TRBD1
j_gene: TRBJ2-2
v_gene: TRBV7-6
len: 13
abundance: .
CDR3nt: TGTGCCAGCAGCCCCAGGGGGCCCGGGGAGCTGTTTTTT
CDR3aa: CASSPRGPGELFF

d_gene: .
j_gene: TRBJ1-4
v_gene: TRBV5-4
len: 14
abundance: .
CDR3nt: TGTGCCAGCAGTTCCTACCGGGGTGATGAAAAACTGTTTTTT
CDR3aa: CASSSYRGDEKLFF

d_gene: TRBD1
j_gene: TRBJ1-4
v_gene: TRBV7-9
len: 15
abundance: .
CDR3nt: TGTGCCAGCAGCACCCGACAGGGTTCTAATGAAAAACTGTTTTTT
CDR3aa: CASSTRQGSNEKLFF

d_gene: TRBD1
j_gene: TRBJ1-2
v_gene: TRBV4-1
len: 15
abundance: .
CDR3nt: TGCGCCAGCAGCCAAGGACAGGGGGCTGGCTATGGCTACACCTTC
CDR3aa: CASSQGQGAGYGYTF

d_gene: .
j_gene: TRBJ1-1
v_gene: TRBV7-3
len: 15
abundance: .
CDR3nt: TGTGCCAGCAGCTTACAGGCAGGATTGAACACTGAAGCTTTCTTT
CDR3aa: CASSLQAGLNTEAFF

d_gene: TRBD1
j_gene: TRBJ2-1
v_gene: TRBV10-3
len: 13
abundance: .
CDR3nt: TGTGCCACCACGGACAGGGCGGGGAATGAGCAGTTCTTC
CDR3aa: CATTDRAGNEQFF

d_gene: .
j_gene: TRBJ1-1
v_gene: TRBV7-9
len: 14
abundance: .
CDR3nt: TGTGCCAGCAGCTCAGGGGCTCCGAGCACTGAAGCTTTCTTT
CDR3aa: CASSSGAPSTEAFF

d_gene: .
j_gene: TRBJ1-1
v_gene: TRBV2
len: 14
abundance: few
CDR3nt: TGTGCCAGCATGTCCGGGGTACCGGTCACTGAAGCTTTCTTT
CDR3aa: CASMSGVPVTEAFF

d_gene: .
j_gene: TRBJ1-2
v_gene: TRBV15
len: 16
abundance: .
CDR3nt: TGTGCCACCAGCAGAGATCGGGGGGGATCCCGCTATGGCTACACCTTC
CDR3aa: CATSRDRGGSRYGYTF

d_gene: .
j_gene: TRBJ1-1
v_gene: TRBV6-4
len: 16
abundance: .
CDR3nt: TGTGCCAGCAGTGAGTTCCAAGTCGACCGGGGGACTGAAGCTTTCTTT
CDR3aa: CASSEFQVDRGTEAFF

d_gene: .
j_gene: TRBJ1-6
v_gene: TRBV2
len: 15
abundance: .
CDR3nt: TGTGCCAGCACACCCCGGGGGGGACTGAATTCACCCCTCCACTTT
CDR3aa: CASTPRGGLNSPLHF

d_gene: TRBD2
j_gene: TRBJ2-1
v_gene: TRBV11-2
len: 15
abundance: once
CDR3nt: TGTGCCAGCAGCGTGACTAGCGGGGGTTCGGATGAGCAGTTCTTC
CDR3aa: CASSVTSGGSDEQFF

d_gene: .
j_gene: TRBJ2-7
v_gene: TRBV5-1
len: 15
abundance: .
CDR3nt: TGCGCCAGCAGCTTGCAGCAGGGTTTCTCCTACGAGCAGTACTTC
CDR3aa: CASSLQQGFSYEQYF

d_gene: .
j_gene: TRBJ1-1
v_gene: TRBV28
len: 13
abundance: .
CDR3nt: TGTGCCAGCAGTCCAAACGGGGGGACTGAAGCTTTCTTT
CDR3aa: CASSPNGGTEAFF

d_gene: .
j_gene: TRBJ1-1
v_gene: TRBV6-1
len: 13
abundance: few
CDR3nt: TGTGCCAGCAGTGATTGGCAGTACACTGAAGCTTTCTTT
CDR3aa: CASSDWQYTEAFF

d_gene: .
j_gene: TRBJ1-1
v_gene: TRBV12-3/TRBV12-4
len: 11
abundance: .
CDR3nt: TGTGCCAGCAGTTTGGCCGTTGAAGCTTTCTTT
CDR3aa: CASSLAVEAFF

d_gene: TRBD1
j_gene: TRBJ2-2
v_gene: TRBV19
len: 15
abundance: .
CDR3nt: TGTGCCAGTAGTATGGGGGACAGAGCTCTCGGGGAGCTGTTTTTT
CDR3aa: CASSMGDRALGELFF

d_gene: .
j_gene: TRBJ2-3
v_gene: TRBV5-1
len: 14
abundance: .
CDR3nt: TGCGCCAGCAGCTTATCGGGGGTCACAGATACGCAGTATTTT
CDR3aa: CASSLSGVTDTQYF

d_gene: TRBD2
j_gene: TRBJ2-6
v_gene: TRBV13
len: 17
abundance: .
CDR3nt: TGTGCCAGCAGCTCCGGGACTAGACCCTCTGGGGCCAACGTCCTGACTTTC
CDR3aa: CASSSGTRPSGANVLTF

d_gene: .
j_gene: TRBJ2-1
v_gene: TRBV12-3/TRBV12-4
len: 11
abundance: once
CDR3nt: TGTGCCAGCAGTTCGGCGGGAGAGCAGTTCTTC
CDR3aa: CASSSAGEQFF

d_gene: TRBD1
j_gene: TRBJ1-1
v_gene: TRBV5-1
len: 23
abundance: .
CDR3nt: TGCGCCAGCAGCCCCCGAGCTAAATCCGGGACAGGGGGCGTGTGGTCGGAGAACACTGAAGCTTTCTTT
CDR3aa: CASSPRAKSGTGGVWSENTEAFF

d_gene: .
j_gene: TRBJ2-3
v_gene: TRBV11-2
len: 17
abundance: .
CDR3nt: TGTGCCAGCAGCGGCCCGGGGGGCAACCCGCACGGGGATACGCAGTATTTT
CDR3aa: CASSGPGGNPHGDTQYF

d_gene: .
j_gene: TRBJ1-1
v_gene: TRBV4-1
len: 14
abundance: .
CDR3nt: TGCGCCAGCAGCCTACGGCGGGGGAACACTGAAGCTTTCTTT
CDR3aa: CASSLRRGNTEAFF

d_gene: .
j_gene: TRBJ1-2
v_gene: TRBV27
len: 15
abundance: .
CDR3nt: TGTGCCAGCAGCCCGACTCCAATTTCCCCCTATGGCTACACCTTC
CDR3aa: CASSPTPISPYGYTF

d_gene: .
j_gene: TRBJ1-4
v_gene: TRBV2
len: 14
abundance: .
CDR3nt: TGTGCCAGCACCCTCCGGGGAACTAATGAAAACCTGTTTTTT
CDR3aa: CASTLRGTNENLFF

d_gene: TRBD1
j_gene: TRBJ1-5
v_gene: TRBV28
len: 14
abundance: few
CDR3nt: TGTGCCAGCAGAGAACAGGGGGCCGTTCAGCCCCAGCATTTT
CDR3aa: CASREQGAVQPQHF

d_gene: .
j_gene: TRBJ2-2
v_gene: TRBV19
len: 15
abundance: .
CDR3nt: TGTGCCAGTAGTATCAAACAGCTGAACACCGGGGAGCTGTTTTTT
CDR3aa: CASSIKQLNTGELFF

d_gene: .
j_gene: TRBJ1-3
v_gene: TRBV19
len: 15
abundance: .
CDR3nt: TGTGCCAGCACCTACTCCTCCCGCTCTGGAAACACCATATATTTT
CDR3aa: CASTYSSRSGNTIYF

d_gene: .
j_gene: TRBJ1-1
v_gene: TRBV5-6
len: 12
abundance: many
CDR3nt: TGTGCCAGCAGCTTGAGGGGTACTGAAGCTTTCTTT
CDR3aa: CASSLRGTEAFF

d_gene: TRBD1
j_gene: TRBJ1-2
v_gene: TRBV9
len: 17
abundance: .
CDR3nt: TGTGCCAGCAGCGGGACAGGTTCCGGCAGGACGAACTATGGCTACACCTTC
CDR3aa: CASSGTGSGRTNYGYTF

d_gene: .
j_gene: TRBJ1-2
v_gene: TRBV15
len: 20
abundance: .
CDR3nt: TGTGCCACCAGCAGATCGTTTTCCCAGGGAAGAAGCCAAGAAGAAAGGGGCTACACCTTC
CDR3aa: CATSRSFSQGRSQEERGYTF

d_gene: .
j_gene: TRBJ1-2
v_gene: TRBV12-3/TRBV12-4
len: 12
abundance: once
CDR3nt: TGTGCCAGCAGCTCCGGGGGATTTGGCTACACCTTC
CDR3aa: CASSSGGFGYTF

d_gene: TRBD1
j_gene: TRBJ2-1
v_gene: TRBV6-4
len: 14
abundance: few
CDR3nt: TGTGCCAGCAGTACCCAGTCAGGGGGCAATGAGCAGTTCTTC
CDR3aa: CASSTQSGGNEQFF

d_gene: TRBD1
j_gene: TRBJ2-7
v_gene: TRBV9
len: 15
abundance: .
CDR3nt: TGTGCCAGCAGCGCTGGACAGGGGGACTCCTACGAGCAGTACTTC
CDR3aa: CASSAGQGDSYEQYF

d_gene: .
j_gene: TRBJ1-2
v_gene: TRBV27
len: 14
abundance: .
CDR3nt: TGTGCCAGCAGTTCCCTACCCCGGAGTACTGGCTACACCTTC
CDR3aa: CASSSLPRSTGYTF

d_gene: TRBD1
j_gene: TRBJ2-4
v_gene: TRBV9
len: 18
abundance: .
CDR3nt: TGTGCCAGCAGCGCAAACTCCCGGGACAGGGAAGCCAAAAACATTCAGTACTTC
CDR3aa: CASSANSRDREAKNIQYF

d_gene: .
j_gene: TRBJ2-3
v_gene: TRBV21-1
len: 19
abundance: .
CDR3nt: TGTGCCAGCAGCGGGATAAAAGGGACTAGCGGGGGGACCCGGGATACGCAGTATTTT
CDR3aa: CASSGIKGTSGGTRDTQYF

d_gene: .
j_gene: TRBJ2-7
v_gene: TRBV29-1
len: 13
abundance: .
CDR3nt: TGCAGCGCAGTGACAGAGAGCTCCTACGAGCAGTACTTC
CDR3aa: CSAVTESSYEQYF

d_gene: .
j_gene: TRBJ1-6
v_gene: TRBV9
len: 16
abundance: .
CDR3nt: TGTGCCAGCAGCCCTGTCGATAGCTCCTATAATTCACCCCTCCACTTT
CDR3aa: CASSPVDSSYNSPLHF

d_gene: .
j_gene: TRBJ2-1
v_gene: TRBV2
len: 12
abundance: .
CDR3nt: TGTGCCAGCAGCCCCCTCCGGGATGAGCAGTTCTTC
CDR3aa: CASSPLRDEQFF